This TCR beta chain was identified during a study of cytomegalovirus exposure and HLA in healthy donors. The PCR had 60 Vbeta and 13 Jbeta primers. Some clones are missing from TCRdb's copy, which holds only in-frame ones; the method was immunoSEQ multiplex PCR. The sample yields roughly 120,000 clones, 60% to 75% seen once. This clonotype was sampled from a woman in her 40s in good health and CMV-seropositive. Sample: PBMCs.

CDR3 sequence (DNA): TGTGCCAGCCGGGAGGGATCCTACAATGAGCAGTTCTTC. This sequence encodes CASREGSYNEQFF. The V call is TRBV27, the J call TRBJ2-1; TRBD2 matches at 8 bases. Germline V gene sequence: CDR1 MNHEY, CDR2 SMNVEV (reference sequence). Trimming took 8 bases from V and 1 from J; bases not matched to a gene: 1. The CDR3 is 13 residues long.